The source of this T cell receptor (beta chain) is a study of persistence of HIV-infected CD4 T cells. Lysates of CMV-infected fibroblasts at 10 ug/mL stimulated these cells. CD40L/CD69 double-negative CD45RO-high memory CD4+ T cells were collected. Sequencing used immunoSEQ version 4 in survey mode. Each sample used up to 1 ug genomic DNA diluted to about 10 ng/uL. Measured with immunoSEQ multiplex PCR; TCRdb has only the in-frame clones, and not every one. The data show roughly 28,000 clones, 78% seen once. The CDR3 spans 14 residues. The ends were cut back, 5 bases at V and 5 bases at J, with 15 bases in the middle. Germline CDR1 and CDR2: LNHDA and SQIVND (reference sequence). On this clone itself: What it binds is unknown.

The receptor was isolated from an adult woman with HIV who was CMV-seropositive. The specimen was CD4+ T cells sorted from PBMCs after approximately 20-hour stimulation, collected from a patient who received antiretroviral therapy. The gene calls are TRBV19 and TRBJ2-5, with D perhaps matching TRBD1 or TRBD2 (6 bases each). This CDR3 reads CASSQHRGAETQYF. In DNA, the CDR3 is TGTGCCAGTAGTCAGCATAGGGGGGCGGAGACCCAGTACTTC.